This TCR beta chain derives from a study of molecular identifiers for immune sequencing clone quantification. TCRdb re-analysed the PCR reads in MiXCR, keeping a single row per CDR3 protein. The sample lists hundreds of thousands of distinct CDR3 sequences, 25% occurring once. On this clonotype: Its target is unknown.

Broader study findings: Over 97% of effector molecules, yet under 1% of naive-cell molecules, were held by clones above 20 RNA copies.

V was cut by 1 base and J by 0 bases, with 10 bases left in between. Germline values: CDR1 LNHDA, CDR2 SQIVND (reference sequence). The CDR3 is made up of 15 amino acids. Libraries of naive CD8 cells were prepared from around 20,000 to 1,000,000 sorted cells using 10%, 30% or 50% RNA. The sequenced sample was naive CD8+ T cells from blood, with Jurkat cell RNA spiked in. Subset of the sample: FACS-sorted CD8+CD4-CCR7+CD45RA+ naive T cells. This chain joins TRBV19 and TRBJ2-7; D is unresolved. The receptor comes from a human donor in good health. Some libraries in this study had Jurkat cell RNA spiked in. CDR3 loop: CASSIGGFSSYEQYF. The CDR3 coding sequence is TGTGCCAGTAGTATAGGGGGATTTAGCTCCTACGAGCAGTACTTC.